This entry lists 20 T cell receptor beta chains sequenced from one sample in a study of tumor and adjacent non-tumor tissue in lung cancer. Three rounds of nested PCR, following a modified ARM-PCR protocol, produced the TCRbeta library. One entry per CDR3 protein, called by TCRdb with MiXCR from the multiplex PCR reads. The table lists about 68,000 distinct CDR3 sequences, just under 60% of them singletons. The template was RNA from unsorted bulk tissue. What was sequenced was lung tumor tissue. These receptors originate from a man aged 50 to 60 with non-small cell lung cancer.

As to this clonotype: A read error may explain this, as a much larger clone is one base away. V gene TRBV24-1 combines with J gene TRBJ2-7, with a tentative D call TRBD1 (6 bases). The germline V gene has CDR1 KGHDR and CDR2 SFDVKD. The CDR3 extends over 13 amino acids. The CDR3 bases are TGTGCCACCAGTAACAGGGTGTCCTACGGGCAGTACTTC. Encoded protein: CATSNRVSYGQYF.

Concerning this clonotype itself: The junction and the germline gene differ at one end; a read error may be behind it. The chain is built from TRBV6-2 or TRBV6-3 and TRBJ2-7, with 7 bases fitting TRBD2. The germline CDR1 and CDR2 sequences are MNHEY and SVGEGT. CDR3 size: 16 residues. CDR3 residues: CVSSYSGRGDSYEQCF. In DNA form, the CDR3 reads TGTGTCAGCAGTTACTCGGGACGGGGGGATTCCTACGAGCAGTGCTTC.

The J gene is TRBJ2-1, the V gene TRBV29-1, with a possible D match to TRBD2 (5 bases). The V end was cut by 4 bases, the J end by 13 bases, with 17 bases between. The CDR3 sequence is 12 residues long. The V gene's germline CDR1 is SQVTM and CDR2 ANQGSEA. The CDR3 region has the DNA TGCAGCGTTGGACTCATAACTAGGGAACAGTTCTTC. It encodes CSVGLITREQFF.

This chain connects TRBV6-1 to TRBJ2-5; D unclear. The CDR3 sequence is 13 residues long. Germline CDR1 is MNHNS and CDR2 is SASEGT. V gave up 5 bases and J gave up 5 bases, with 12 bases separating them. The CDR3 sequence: CASSRIDGETQYF. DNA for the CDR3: TGTGCCAGCAGTCGTATAGACGGGGAGACCCAGTACTTC.

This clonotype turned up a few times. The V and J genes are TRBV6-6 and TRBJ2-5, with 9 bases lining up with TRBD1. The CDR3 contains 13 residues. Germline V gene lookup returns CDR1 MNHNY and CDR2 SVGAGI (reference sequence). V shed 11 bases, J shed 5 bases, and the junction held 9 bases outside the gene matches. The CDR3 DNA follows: TGTGCCTCCCACGACAGGGGGGTGGAGACCCAGTACTTC. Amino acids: CASHDRGVETQYF.

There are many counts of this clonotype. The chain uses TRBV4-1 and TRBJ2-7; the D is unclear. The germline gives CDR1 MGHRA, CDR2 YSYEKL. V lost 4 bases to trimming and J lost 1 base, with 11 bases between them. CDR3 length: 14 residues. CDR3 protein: CASSPFGRSYEQYF. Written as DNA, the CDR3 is TGCGCCAGCAGCCCTTTTGGACGGTCCTACGAGCAGTACTTC.

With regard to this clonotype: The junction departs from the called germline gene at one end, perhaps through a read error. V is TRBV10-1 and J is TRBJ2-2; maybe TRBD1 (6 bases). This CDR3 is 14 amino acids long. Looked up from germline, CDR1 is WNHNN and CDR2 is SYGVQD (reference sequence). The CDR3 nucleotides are TGCGCCTGCGCACAGGGCTTTAACACCGGGGAGCTGTTATTT. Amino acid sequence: CACAQGFNTGELLF.

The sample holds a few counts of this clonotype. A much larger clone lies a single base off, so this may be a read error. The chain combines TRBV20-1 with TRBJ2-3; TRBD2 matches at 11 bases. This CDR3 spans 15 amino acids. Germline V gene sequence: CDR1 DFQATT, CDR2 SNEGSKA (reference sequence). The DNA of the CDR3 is TGCAATGCTAGGGATAGCGGGAGGGCCCCAGATACGCAGTATTTT. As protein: CNARDSGRAPDTQYF.

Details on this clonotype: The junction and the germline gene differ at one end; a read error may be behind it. The CDR3 bases are TGTACCAGCAGAACGGGACTAGCGGGAGGGTATGCGGGGGGGCAGTACTTC. Residues: CTSRTGLAGGYAGGQYF. This chain joins TRBV28 and TRBJ2-7, with 16 bases matching TRBD2. The CDR3 runs to 17 residues. Germline V gene sequence: CDR1 MDHEN, CDR2 SYDVKM. The full variable domain, in which reference TRBV28 and TRBJ2-7 provide the parts outside the CDR3, is DVKVTQSSRYLVKRTGEKVFLECVQDMDHENMFWYRQDPGLGLRLIYFSYDVKMKEKGDIPEGYSVSREKKERFSLILESASTNQTSMYLCTSRTGLAGGYAGGQYFGPGTRLTVT.

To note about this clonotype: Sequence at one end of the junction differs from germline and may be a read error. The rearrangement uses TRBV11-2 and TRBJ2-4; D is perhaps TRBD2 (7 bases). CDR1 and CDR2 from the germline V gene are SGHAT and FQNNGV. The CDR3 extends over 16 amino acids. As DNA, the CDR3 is TGTGGCAGCAGCGCATTGGGTGGGGGGGCTAAAAACATTCAGTACTTC. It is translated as CGSSALGGGAKNIQYF. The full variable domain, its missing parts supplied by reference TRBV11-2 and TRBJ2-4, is EAGVAQSPRYKIIEKRQSVAFWCNPISGHATLYWYQQILGQGPKLLIQFQNNGVVDDSQLPKDRFSAERLKGVDSTLKIQPAKLEDSAVYLCGSSALGGGAKNIQYFGAGTRLSVL.

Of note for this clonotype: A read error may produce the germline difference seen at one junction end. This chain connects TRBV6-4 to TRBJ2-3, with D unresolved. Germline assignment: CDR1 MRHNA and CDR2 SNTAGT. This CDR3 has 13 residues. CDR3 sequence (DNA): TGTGCCAGCAGTGGAAGAGACACAGATATGCAGTATTTT. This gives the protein CASSGRDTDMQYF.

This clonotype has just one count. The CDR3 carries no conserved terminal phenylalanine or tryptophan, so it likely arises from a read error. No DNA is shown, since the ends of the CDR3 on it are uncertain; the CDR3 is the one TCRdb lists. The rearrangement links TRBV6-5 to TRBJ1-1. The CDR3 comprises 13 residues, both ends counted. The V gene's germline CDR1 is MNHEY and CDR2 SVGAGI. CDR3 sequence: CASTFPGSSKALL.

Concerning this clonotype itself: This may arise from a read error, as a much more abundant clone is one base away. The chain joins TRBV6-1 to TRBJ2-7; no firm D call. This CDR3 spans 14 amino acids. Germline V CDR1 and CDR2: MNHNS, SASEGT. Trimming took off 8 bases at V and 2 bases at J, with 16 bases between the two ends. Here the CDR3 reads CASGLHPETYEQYF. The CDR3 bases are TGTGCCAGCGGCCTGCATCCGGAGACCTACGAGCAGTACTTC.

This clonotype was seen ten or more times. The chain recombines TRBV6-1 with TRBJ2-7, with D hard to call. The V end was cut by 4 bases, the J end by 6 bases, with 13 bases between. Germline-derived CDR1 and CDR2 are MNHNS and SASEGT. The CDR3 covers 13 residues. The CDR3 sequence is CASSGQANLEQYF. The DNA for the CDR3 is TGTGCCAGCAGTGGTCAGGCGAACCTCGAGCAGTACTTC.

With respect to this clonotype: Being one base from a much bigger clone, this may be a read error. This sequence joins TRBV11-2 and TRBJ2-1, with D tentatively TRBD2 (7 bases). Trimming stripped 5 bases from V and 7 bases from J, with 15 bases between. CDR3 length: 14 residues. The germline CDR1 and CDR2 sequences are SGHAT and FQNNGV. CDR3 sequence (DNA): TGTGCCAGCAGCCCCGGGGGGCCAATGAATGAGCAGTTCTTC. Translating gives CASSPGGPMNEQFF.

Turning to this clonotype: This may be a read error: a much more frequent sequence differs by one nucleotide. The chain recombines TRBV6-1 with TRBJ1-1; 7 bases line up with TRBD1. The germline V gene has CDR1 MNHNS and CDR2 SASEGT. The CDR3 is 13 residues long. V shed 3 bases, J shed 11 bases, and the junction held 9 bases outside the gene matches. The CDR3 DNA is TGTGCCAGCAGTGATGCGATGACAGGGAAGGCTTTCTTT. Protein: CASSDAMTGKAFF.

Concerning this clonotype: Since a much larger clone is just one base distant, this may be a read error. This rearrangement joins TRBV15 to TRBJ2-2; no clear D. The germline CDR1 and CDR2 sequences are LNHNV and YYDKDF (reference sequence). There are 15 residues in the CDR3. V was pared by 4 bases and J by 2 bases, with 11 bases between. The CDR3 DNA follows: TGTGCCACCAGCACAGCTAAGCCAAACACCGGGGAGCTGTTTTTT. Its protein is CATSTAKPNTGELFF.

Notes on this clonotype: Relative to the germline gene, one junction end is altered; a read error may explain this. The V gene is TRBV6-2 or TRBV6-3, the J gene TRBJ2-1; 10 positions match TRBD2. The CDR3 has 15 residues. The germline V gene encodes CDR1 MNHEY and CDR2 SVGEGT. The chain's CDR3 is CASSTSGMAYNELFF. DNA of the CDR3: TGTGCCAGCAGTACTAGCGGGATGGCATACAATGAGCTGTTCTTC.

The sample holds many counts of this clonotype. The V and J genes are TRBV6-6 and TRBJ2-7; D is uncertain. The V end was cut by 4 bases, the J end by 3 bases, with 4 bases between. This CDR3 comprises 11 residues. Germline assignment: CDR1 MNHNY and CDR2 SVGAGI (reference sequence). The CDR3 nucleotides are TGTGCCAGCAGTTCCATCTACGAGCAGTACTTC. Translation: CASSSIYEQYF.

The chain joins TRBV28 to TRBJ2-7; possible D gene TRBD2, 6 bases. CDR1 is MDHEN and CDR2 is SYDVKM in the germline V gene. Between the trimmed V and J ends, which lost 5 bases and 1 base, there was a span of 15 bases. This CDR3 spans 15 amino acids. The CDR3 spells CASSPPGLSSYEQYF. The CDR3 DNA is TGTGCCAGCAGTCCTCCGGGACTGTCTTCCTACGAGCAGTACTTC.